This T cell receptor (beta chain) was documented in a study of T-cell reconstitution after alpha-beta-depleted transplantation in children. A note on this clonotype: What it binds is not known.

CDR1 and CDR2 (germline): MGHRA, YSYEKL. V lost 3 bases and J 6 bases, leaving 18 bases between the germline ends. The CDR3 sequence is 16 residues long. Broader study findings: The study traced high day-60 TCRbeta diversity in some patients to surviving recipient T cells and thymic progenitors.

TCRbeta library preparation incorporated unique molecular identifiers. MiXCR, run by TCRdb on the PCR reads, gives a single entry per CDR3 protein. The sample shows about 580,000 distinct CDR3 sequences, roughly 23% of them seen only once. The sample consisted of PBMCs, mostly from graft donor cells, taken 360 days after TCRalphabeta/CD19-depleted stem cell transplant. The clonotype originates from a boy younger than two who had a stem cell transplant for acute myeloid leukemia, so the T cells may come from the graft donor. The chain couples TRBV4-1 to TRBJ2-1, with D possibly being TRBD2 (6 bases). The CDR3 loop is CASSHFTSSGGNEQFF. CDR3 DNA: TGCGCCAGCAGCCATTTCACTAGCAGCGGTGGCAATGAGCAGTTCTTC.